The rows below give T cell receptor beta chains drawn from one sample of a study of graft-versus-host responses after intestinal transplantation. These receptors have no identified antigens. The assay was immunoSEQ multiplex PCR, and TCRdb's table has in-frame clones only and misses some. The sample includes tens of thousands of clones, approximately 87% of them seen just once. Sequencing was performed on unstimulated CD4+ T cells sorted from spleen or lymph node cells, taken before intestinal transplant. All receptors derive from a human donor who received an intestinal transplant. The conserved cysteine and the conserved F or W are not part of the CDR3 here. D genes are given only for firm matches. Clone size, where shown, is once, few, many, or a class for clones that have expanded.

.	TRBD2	TRBV9	ASSVGGSGVQETQY
.	.	TRBV5-3	ARSPSPRGEGWGTGELF
.	.	TRBV6-1	ASSEAVDQPQH
.	.	TRBV11-3	ASSSTAYGVEQY
.	TRBD1	TRBV7-9	ASSGQVNTEAF
.	TRBD1	TRBV18	ASSPPDRAGNTIY
.	TRBD2	TRBV7-8	ASSPRTSHTGELF
.	TRBD1	TRBV4-1	ASSRGDRGYEQF
.	.	TRBV7-9	ASSPGTPYQPQH
.	.	TRBV14	ASSQARGTTDTQY
.	.	TRBV21-1	ASSKGRGGPHEKLF
.	.	TRBV2	ASSGSNSPLH
.	.	TRBV5-1	ASSLASGGNTIY
.	.	TRBV9	ASSVGRVTSGANVLT
.	.	TRBV6-6	ASSFSGEQY
.	.	TRBV14	ASSQGPRDWSPLH
.	TRBD1	TRBV5-6	ASSLLGQGSYEQY
.	.	TRBV16	ASSPGGATTITDTQY
.	TRBD1	TRBV6-1	ASRTGTGNTGELF
few	.	TRBV4-1	ASSQGSRGSLT
.	.	TRBV2	ASGEPSPLH
.	TRBD1	TRBV2	ASSVGQLNYGYT
.	TRBD1	TRBV2	ASRQGSYNEQF
.	.	TRBV18	ASSPEGTGELF
.	.	TRBV7-8	ASSLAVGVGNTIY
.	TRBD1	TRBV9	ASSSGPGTGANQPQH
.	.	TRBV4-1	ASSQDGSSGNTIY
.	TRBD1	TRBV5-4	ASSFTGTGKISPLH
.	.	TRBV23-1	ASSHFRRQGTGEQY
.	TRBD2	TRBV5-1	ASSREGLAGAANTGELF
few	.	TRBV5-6	ASTPPGSWTEAF
.	TRBD1	TRBV7-3	ASSTDRDSEQY
.	TRBD1	TRBV2	ASGQGGGWIHGYT
.	TRBD1	TRBV7-2	ASSPRTGLDEQY
.	TRBD1	TRBV5-7	ASSNYMDRGNSYEQF
.	.	TRBV27	ASSPSPAQSGANVLT
.	TRBD1	TRBV27	ASSRDRGAEQY
.	.	TRBV10-3	AISESRLGTGELF
.	TRBD1	TRBV9	ASSVRDRVAGANVLT
few	TRBD1	TRBV13	ASSRRGQAGYT
.	.	TRBV4-1	ASSQGQARYGYT
once	TRBD2	TRBV7-9	ASSPAGVETQY
.	.	TRBV13	ASSHESGGGTEAF
.	.	TRBV5-1	ASSLLAGEGAEAF
.	.	TRBV14	ASSQDRLGAVVAKNIQY
.	.	TRBV10-3	AISESRGRSYNSPLH
.	TRBD2	TRBV6-1	ASSLLAGTYTQY
.	TRBD2	TRBV4-1	ASSRLAGGRGGELF
.	TRBD1	TRBV2	ASSVGQGVGTDTQY
.	TRBD1	TRBV2	ASSESDRAGGYT
.	.	TRBV19	ASTPEPGSNTGELF
.	TRBD1	TRBV11-2	ASSRGQGVNTEAF
.	TRBD2	TRBV20-1	SAGAGGWQF
.	.	TRBV5-4	ASSLDAATSTDTQY
.	.	TRBV5-1	ASSFAGHGYT